The clone carrying this T cell receptor beta chain was recorded a few times. The sample originates from a study of CDR3 diversity in severe acne. TCRdb passed the PCR reads through MiXCR, listing each CDR3 protein once. The sample consists of about 84,000 distinct CDR3 sequences, around 50% of them appearing once. The length of the CDR3 is 12 residues. CDR1 and CDR2 (germline): ENHRY, SYGVKD. With 8 bases removed from V and 4 bases from J, the gap between germline ends came to 11 bases. The receptor's source is a male donor in good health, without acne. V and J are TRBV10-3 and TRBJ1-2; unclear D gene. The sequenced material came from blood. The CDR3 protein is CAIRSEAYGYTF. Here the CDR3 DNA reads TGTGCCATCCGGTCTGAGGCCTATGGCTACACCTTC.